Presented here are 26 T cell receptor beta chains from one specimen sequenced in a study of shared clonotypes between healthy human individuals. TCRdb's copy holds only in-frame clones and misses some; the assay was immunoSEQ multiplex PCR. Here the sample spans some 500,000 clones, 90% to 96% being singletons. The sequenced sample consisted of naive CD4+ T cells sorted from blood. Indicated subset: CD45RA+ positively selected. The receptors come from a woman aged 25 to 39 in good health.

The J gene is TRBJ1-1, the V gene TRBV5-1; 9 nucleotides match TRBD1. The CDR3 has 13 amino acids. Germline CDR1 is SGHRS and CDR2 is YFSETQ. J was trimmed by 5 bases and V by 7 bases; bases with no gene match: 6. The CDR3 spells CASQGQGWTEAFF. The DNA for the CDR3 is TGCGCCAGCCAAGGACAGGGGTGGACTGAAGCTTTCTTT. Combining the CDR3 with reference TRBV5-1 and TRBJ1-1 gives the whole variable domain KAGVTQTPRYLIKTRGQQVTLSCSPISGHRSVSWYQQTPGQGLQFLFEYFSETQRNKGNFPGRFSGRQFSNSRSEMNVSTLELGDSALYLCASQGQGWTEAFFGQGTRLTVV.

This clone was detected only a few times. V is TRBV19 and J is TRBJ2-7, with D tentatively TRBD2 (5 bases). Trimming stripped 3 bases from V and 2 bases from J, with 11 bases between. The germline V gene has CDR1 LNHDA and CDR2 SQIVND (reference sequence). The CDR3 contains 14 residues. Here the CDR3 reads CASSMVVGTYEQYF. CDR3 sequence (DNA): TGTGCCAGTAGTATGGTAGTCGGGACCTACGAGCAGTACTTC.

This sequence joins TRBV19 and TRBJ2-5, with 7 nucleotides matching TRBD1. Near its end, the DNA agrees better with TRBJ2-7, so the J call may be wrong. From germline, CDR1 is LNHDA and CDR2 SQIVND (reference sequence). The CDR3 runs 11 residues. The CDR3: CASRTGNEQYF. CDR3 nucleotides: TGTGCCAGTAGGACAGGGAACGAGCAGTACTTC.

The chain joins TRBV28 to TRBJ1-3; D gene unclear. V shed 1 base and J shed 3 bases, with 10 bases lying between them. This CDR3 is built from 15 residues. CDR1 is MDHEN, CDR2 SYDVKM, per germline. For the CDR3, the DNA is TGTGCCAGCAGTTTATACAGCGTGGGTGGAAACACCATATATTTT. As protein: CASSLYSVGGNTIYF. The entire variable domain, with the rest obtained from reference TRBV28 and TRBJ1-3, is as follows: DVKVTQSSRYLVKRTGEKVFLECVQDMDHENMFWYRQDPGLGLRLIYFSYDVKMKEKGDIPEGYSVSREKKERFSLILESASTNQTSMYLCASSLYSVGGNTIYFGEGSWLTVV.

The CDR3 sequence is CSAFGTGAYEQYF. In DNA, the CDR3 is TGCAGCGCTTTCGGGACAGGGGCCTACGAGCAGTACTTC. The chain employs TRBV29-1 and TRBJ2-7; 10 nucleotides agree with TRBD1. Looked up from germline, CDR1 is SQVTM and CDR2 is ANQGSEA. CDR3 length: 13 residues. V shed 7 bases, J shed 2 bases, and the junction held 5 bases outside the gene matches.

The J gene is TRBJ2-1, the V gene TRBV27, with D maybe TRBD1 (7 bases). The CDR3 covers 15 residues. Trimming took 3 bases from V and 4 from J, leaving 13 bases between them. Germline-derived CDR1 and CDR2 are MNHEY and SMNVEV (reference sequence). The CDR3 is CASSFRGRLYNEQFF. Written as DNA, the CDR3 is TGTGCCAGCAGTTTCAGGGGGAGGCTGTACAATGAGCAGTTCTTC.

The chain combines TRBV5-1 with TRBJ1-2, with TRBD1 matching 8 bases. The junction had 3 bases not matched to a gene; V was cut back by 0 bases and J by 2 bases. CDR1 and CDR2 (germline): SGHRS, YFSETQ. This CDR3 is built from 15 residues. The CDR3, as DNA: TGCGCCAGCAGCTTGGCGGCAGGGGGCAACTATGGCTACACCTTC. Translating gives CASSLAAGGNYGYTF.

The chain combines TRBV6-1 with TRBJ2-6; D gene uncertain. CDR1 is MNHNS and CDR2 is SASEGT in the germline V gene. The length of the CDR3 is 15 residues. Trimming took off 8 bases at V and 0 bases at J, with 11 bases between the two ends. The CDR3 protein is CASGVKFSGANVLTF. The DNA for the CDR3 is TGTGCCAGCGGGGTCAAATTCTCTGGGGCCAACGTCCTGACTTTC.

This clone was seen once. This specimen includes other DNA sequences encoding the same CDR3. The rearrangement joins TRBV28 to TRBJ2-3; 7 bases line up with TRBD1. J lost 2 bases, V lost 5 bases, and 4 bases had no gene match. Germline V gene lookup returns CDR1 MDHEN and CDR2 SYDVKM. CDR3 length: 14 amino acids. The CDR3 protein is CASSRQGPTDTQYF. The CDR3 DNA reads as TGTGCCAGCAGTCGACAGGGCCCCACAGATACGCAGTATTTT.

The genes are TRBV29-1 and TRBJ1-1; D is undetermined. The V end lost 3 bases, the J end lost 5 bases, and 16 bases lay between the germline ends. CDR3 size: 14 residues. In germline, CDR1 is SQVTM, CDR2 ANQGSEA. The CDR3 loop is CSVETPGRRTEAFF. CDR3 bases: TGCAGCGTTGAGACACCCGGTAGGAGAACTGAAGCTTTCTTT.

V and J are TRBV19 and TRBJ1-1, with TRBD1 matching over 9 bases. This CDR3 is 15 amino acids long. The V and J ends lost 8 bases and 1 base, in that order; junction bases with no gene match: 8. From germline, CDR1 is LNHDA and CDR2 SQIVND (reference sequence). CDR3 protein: CASATRDRANTEAFF. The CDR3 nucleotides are TGTGCCAGTGCGACCCGGGACAGGGCGAACACTGAAGCTTTCTTT.

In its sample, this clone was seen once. CDR3: CASSETSGSSFFSYNEQFF. The CDR3 region has the DNA TGTGCCAGCAGTGAGACTAGCGGGAGTTCCTTTTTCTCCTACAATGAGCAGTTCTTC. The rearrangement links TRBV6-1 to TRBJ2-1, with 12 bases fitting TRBD2. V was pared by 3 bases and J by 0 bases, with 9 bases of the junction left unmatched. The V gene's germline CDR1 is MNHNS and CDR2 SASEGT. CDR3 length: 19 residues.

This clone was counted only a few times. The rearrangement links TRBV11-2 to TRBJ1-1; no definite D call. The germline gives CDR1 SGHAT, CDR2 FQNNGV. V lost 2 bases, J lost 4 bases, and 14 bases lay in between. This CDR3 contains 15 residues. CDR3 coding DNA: TGTGCCAGCAGCTTAAATTCGGTCGTCGGCACTGAAGCTTTCTTT. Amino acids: CASSLNSVVGTEAFF.

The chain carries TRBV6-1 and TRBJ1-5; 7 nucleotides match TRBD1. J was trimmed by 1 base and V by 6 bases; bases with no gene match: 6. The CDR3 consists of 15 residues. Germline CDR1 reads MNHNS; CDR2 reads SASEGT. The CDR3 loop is CASRAGTESNQPQHF. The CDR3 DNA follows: TGTGCCAGCAGGGCCGGGACAGAGAGCAATCAGCCCCAGCATTTT.

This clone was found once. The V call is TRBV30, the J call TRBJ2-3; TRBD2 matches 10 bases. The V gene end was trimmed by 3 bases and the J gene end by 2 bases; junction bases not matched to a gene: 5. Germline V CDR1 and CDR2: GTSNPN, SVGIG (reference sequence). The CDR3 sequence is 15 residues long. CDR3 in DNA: TGTGCCTGGAGCGTACTAGCGGGATCCACAGATACGCAGTATTTT. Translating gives CAWSVLAGSTDTQYF.

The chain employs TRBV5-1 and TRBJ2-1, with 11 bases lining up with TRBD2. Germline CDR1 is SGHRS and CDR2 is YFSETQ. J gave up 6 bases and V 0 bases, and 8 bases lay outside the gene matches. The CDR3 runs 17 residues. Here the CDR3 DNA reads TGCGCCAGCAGCTTGGCCGGCGGACTAGCGGGTTCCAATGAGCAGTTCTTC. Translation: CASSLAGGLAGSNEQFF.

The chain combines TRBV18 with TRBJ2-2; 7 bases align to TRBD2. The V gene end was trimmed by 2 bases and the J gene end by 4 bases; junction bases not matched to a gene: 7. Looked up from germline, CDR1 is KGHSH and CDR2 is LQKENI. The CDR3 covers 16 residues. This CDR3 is CASSPSGGRVTGELFF. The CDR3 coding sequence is TGTGCCAGCTCACCATCTGGCGGGAGAGTCACCGGGGAGCTGTTTTTT.

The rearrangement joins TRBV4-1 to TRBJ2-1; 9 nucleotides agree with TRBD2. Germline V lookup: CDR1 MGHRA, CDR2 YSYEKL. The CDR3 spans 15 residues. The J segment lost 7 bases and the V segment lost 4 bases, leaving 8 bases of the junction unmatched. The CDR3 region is CASSLAGTSPNEQFF. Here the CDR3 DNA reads TGCGCCAGCAGCCTTGCCGGGACTAGCCCGAATGAGCAGTTCTTC.

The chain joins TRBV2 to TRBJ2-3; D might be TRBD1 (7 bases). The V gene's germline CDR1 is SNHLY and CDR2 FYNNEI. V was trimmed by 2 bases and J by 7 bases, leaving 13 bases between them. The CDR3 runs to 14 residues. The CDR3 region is CASSEQGGSYTQYF. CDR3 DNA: TGTGCCAGCAGTGAACAGGGGGGCAGTTATACGCAGTATTTT.

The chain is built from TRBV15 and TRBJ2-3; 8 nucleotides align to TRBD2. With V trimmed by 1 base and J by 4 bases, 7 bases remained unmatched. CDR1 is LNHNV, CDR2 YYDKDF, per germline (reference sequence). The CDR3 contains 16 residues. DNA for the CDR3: TGTGCCACCAGCAGAGCCAGCGGGAGTCGGGCAGATACGCAGTATTTT. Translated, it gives CATSRASGSRADTQYF.

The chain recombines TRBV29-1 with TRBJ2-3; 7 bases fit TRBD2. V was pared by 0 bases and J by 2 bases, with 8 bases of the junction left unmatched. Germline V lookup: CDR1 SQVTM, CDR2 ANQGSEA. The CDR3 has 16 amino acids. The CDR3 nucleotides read TGCAGCGTTGAAGAACGGGCTAGCGGCCTCACAGATACGCAGTATTTT. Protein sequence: CSVEERASGLTDTQYF.

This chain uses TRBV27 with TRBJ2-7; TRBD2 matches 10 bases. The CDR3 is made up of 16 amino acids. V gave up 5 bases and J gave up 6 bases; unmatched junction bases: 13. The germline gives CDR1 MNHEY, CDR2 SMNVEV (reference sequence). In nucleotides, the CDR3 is TGTGCCAGCAGTCCCCGCCTCCTAGCGGGAGTGGGCGAGCAGTACTTC. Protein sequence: CASSPRLLAGVGEQYF.

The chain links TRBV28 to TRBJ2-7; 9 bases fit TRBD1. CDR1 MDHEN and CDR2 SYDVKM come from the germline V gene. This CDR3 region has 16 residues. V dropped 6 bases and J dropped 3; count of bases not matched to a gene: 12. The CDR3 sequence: CASSPMGGQGFYEQYF. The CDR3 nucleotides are TGTGCCAGCAGCCCAATGGGGGGACAGGGTTTCTACGAGCAGTACTTC.

The CDR3 reads CASSSGQGHGYTF. The CDR3 region has the DNA TGTGCCAGCAGCTCCGGACAGGGTCATGGCTACACCTTC. This rearrangement joins TRBV4-2 to TRBJ1-2; 8 bases are a match to TRBD1. In germline, CDR1 is LGHNA, CDR2 YNFKEQ. Trimming took 5 bases from V and 6 from J; bases not matched to a gene: 5. The CDR3 spans 13 residues.

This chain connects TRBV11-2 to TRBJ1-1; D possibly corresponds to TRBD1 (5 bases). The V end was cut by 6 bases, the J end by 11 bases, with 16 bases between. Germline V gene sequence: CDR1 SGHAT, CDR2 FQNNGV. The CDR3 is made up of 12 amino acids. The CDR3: CASRALGGAAFF. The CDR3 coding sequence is TGTGCCAGCAGGGCACTGGGGGGTGCGGCTTTCTTT.

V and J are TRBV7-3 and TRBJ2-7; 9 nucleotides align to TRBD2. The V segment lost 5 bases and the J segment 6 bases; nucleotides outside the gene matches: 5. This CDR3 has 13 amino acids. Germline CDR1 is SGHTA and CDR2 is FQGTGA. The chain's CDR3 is CASSRTSVSEQYF. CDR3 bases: TGTGCCAGCAGCCGGACTAGCGTGTCCGAGCAGTACTTC.